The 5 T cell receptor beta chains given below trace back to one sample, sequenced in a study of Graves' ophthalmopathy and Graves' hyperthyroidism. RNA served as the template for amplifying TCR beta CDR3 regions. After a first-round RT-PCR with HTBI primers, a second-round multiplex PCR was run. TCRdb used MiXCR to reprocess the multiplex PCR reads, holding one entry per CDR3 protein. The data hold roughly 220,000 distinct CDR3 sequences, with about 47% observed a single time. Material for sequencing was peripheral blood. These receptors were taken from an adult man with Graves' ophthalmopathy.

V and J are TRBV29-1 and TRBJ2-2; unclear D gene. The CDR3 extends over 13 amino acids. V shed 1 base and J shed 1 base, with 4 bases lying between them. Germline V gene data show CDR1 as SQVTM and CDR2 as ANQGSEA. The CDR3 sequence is CSVEGQNTGELFF. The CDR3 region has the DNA TGCAGCGTTGAAGGGCAGAACACCGGGGAGCTGTTTTTT.

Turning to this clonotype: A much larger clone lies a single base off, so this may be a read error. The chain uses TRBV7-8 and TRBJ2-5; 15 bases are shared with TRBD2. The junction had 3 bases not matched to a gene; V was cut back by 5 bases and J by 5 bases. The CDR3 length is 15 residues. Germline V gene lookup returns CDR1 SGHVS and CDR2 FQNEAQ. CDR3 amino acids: CASSLGTSGGETQYF. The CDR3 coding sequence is TGTGCCAGCAGCCTCGGGACTAGCGGGGGGGAGACCCAGTACTTC.

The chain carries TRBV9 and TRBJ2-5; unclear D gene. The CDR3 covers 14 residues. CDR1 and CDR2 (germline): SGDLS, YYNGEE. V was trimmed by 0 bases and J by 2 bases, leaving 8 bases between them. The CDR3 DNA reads TGTGCCAGCAGCGTAGGAGCCTCTCAAGAGACCCAGTACTTC. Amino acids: CASSVGASQETQYF.

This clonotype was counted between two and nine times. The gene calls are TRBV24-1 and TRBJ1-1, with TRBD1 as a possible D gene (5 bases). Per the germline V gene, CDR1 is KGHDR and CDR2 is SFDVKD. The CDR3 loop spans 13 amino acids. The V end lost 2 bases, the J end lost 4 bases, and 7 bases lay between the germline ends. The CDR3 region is CATSDWGVTEAFF. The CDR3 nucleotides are TGTGCCACCAGTGATTGGGGGGTCACTGAAGCTTTCTTT.

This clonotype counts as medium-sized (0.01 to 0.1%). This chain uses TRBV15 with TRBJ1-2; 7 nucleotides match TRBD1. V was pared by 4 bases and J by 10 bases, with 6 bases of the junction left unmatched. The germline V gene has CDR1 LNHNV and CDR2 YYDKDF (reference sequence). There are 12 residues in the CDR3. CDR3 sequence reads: CATSTLGTDYTF. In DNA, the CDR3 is TGTGCCACCAGCACACTCGGGACAGACTACACCTTC.